Sequencing of this TCR beta chain was carried out in a study of early T cells in non-severe SARS-CoV-2 infection. Study-level information: It was bulk RNA from unsorted whole blood that was sequenced, and the chains were unpaired. Study results and limitations: Comparison of clonotypes with VDJdb favored anti-spike CD8 responses while missing private and CD4 specificities.

V was shortened by 0 bases and J by 3 bases, with 6 bases between the two germline ends. The germline V gene has CDR1 KGHSH and CDR2 LQKENI. This CDR3 has 13 amino acids. Individual cDNA molecules received unique molecular identifiers. TCRdb independently ran MiXCR on the 5' RACE reads; one entry per CDR3 protein. This sample has around 44,000 distinct CDR3 sequences, with more than 6.5% found just once. This clonotype was picked up a small number of times. Its target is unknown. The sequenced sample was whole blood. The clonotype comes from an adult who was a healthcare worker with PCR-confirmed SARS-CoV-2 infection or an uninfected control (not recorded which). The genes are TRBV18 and TRBJ2-7, with no clear D. CDR3 residues: CASSPPQLYEQYF. In DNA, the CDR3 is TGTGCCAGCTCACCACCACAACTCTACGAGCAGTACTTC. Based on the CDR3 plus reference TRBV18 and TRBJ2-7, the full variable domain is NAGVMQNPRHLVRRRGQEARLRCSPMKGHSHVYWYRQLPEEGLKFMVYLQKENIIDESGMPKERFSAEFPKEGPSILRIQQVVRGDSAAYFCASSPPQLYEQYFGPGTRLTVT.